This T cell receptor (beta chain) is drawn from a study of cytomegalovirus exposure and HLA in healthy donors. Regarding the study as a whole: Indistinguishable V segments, including TRBV6-2 and TRBV6-3, were excluded. Most TCR sequences proved rare, with some public TCRs found in many donors.

Of note for this clone: The target antigen is unknown.

The PCR was carried out with 60 Vbeta primers and 13 Jbeta primers. The data were produced by immunoSEQ multiplex PCR, yet TCRdb's version contains in-frame clones alone and is incomplete. This table holds 110,000 or so clones, over 70% found once. The CDR3 totals 15 residues. Between the trimmed V and J ends, which lost 1 base and 5 bases, there was a span of 15 bases. The germline V gene encodes CDR1 SGHVS and CDR2 FNYEAQ. The TCR was taken from a woman between 40 and 55 years old in good health and CMV-seropositive. Sequenced: PBMCs. This sequence joins TRBV7-6 and TRBJ2-7; a weak D match, TRBD1 (7 bases). The CDR3 nucleotides read TGTGCCAGCAGCTTAGTTGGAGGGGGCCTCAACGAGCAGTACTTC. Translating it yields CASSLVGGGLNEQYF.